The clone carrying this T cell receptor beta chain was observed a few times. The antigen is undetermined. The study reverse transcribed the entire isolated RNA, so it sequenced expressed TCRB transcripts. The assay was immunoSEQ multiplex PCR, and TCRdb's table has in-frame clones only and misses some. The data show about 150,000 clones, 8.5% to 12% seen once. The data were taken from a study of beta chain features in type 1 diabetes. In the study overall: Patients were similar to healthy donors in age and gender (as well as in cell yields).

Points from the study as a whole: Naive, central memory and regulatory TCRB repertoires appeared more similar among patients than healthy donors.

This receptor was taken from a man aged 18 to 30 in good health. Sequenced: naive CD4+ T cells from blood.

The CDR3 region is CASSGGGTNDQPQHF. The CDR3 nucleotides are TGTGCCAGCAGCGGCGGGGGAACGAACGATCAGCCCCAGCATTTT. The V and J genes are TRBV28 and TRBJ1-5; the D gene is possibly TRBD1 (5 bases). The CDR3 is 15 residues long. Per germline, CDR1 MDHEN and CDR2 SYDVKM. Trimming took off 6 bases at V and 5 bases at J, with 17 bases between the two ends.